Below are 30 T cell receptor beta chains sequenced from a single sample in a study of blood T cell repertoires in COVID-19. The repertoire was sequenced with immunoSEQ multiplex PCR; TCRdb's copy has only in-frame clones and lacks some. The table shows about 68,000 clones, with around 90% occurring only once. The material sequenced was peripheral blood. Source of these receptors: a woman aged 45-65 years with COVID-19, enrolled during active disease.

The chain joins TRBV6-5 to TRBJ1-5, with TRBD1 as a possible D gene (6 bases). CDR1 is MNHEY and CDR2 is SVGAGI in the germline V gene. This CDR3 comprises 14 residues. V dropped 4 bases and J dropped 7 bases, with 14 bases sitting between them. Here the CDR3 reads CASSFRRGEQPQHF. The CDR3 DNA reads TGTGCCAGCAGTTTTCGCAGGGGCGAACAGCCCCAGCATTTT.

This rearrangement joins TRBV5-1 to TRBJ1-4; D not resolved. Per germline, CDR1 SGHRS and CDR2 YFSETQ. There are 13 residues in the CDR3. V lost 2 bases and J 8 bases, leaving 10 bases between the germline ends. CDR3 DNA sequence: TGCGCCAGCAGCTTTTCGGGAGGAGAAAAACTGTTTTTT. This sequence encodes CASSFSGGEKLFF.

The chain is built from TRBV19 and TRBJ2-7; D gene unclear. Per germline, CDR1 LNHDA and CDR2 SQIVND (reference sequence). The CDR3 runs 13 residues. Trimming cost V 5 bases and J 3 bases, with 11 bases left between them. CDR3 nucleotides: TGTGCCAGTAGTCGATCAGTTGGCTACGAGCAGTACTTC. Translation: CASSRSVGYEQYF.

The chain is built from TRBV28 and TRBJ2-3, with TRBD1 as a possible D gene (6 bases). V shed 5 bases and J shed 0 bases, with 18 bases lying between them. Looked up from germline, CDR1 is MDHEN and CDR2 is SYDVKM. The CDR3 has 17 residues. The CDR3 spells CASSTTRQAVSTDTQYF. CDR3 nucleotide sequence: TGTGCCAGCAGTACGACTCGACAGGCAGTTAGCACAGATACGCAGTATTTT.

The CDR3 nucleotides read TGCGCCAGCAGCTTTGTTCTAAACGGGGGATCCTACGAGCAGTACTTC. This codes for CASSFVLNGGSYEQYF. The chain has TRBV5-1 and TRBJ2-7; perhaps TRBD2 as D (6 bases). This CDR3 is 16 amino acids long. The germline V gene encodes CDR1 SGHRS and CDR2 YFSETQ. V lost 2 bases and J 1 base, leaving 16 bases between the germline ends.

The chain is built from TRBV6-2 or TRBV6-3 and TRBJ2-7; TRBD2 might be the D (6 bases). Germline lookup yields CDR1 MNHEY and CDR2 SVGEGT. The V end lost 6 bases, the J end lost 0 bases, and 12 bases lay between the germline ends. This CDR3 is 14 amino acids long. The DNA for the CDR3 is TGTGCCAGCAGCCCTGGAGGGAACTCCTACGAGCAGTACTTC. This gives the protein CASSPGGNSYEQYF.

V is TRBV15 and J is TRBJ2-7; TRBD2 matches 8 bases. This CDR3 comprises 14 residues. Trimming took 3 bases from V and 4 from J; bases not matched to a gene: 5. Germline values: CDR1 LNHNV, CDR2 YYDKDF (reference sequence). The chain's CDR3 is CATSRGLDGYEQYF. CDR3 coding DNA: TGTGCCACCAGCAGGGGACTAGACGGATACGAGCAGTACTTC.

V and J are TRBV11-2 and TRBJ1-3; D may be TRBD1 (5 bases). The V gene lost 1 base and the J gene lost 0 bases, with 7 bases spanning the gap. The CDR3 is 15 amino acids. CDR1 is SGHAT, CDR2 FQNNGV, per germline. CDR3 DNA sequence: TGTGCCAGCAGCTTAGGAGGACACTCTGGAAACACCATATATTTT. It yields the protein CASSLGGHSGNTIYF.

V is TRBV19 and J is TRBJ1-1; weak D call: TRBD1 (5 bases). Germline V gene lookup returns CDR1 LNHDA and CDR2 SQIVND (reference sequence). This CDR3 spans 15 amino acids. The V gene lost 5 bases and the J gene lost 4 bases, with 17 bases spanning the gap. The CDR3 DNA is TGTGCCAGTAGTCCAACGACTCCCAGGGTCACTGAAGCTTTCTTT. Protein: CASSPTTPRVTEAFF.

V usage is TRBV7-9 and J usage is TRBJ1-2; D unclear. CDR3 size: 13 residues. V dropped 0 bases and J dropped 8 bases, with 10 bases sitting between them. Germline assignment: CDR1 SEHNR and CDR2 FQNEAQ (reference sequence). The CDR3 coding sequence is TGTGCCAGCAGCTTAGCGCCCCGGCGGGGCTACACCTTC. Protein sequence: CASSLAPRRGYTF.

This rearrangement joins TRBV3-1 (or the pseudogene TRBV3-2) to TRBJ2-5; 10 positions match TRBD2. The CDR3 runs to 18 residues. With 4 bases clipped from V and 4 bases from J, the junction kept 15 bases outside the gene matches. Germline-derived CDR1 and CDR2 are LGHDT and YNNKEL (reference sequence). CDR3 in DNA: TGTGCCAGCAGCCCTACTCTATCTAGCGGGAGAGGAGGAGAGACCCAGTACTTC. It translates to CASSPTLSSGRGGETQYF.

The genes are TRBV19 and TRBJ2-7; D is possibly TRBD2 (6 bases). Per the germline V gene, CDR1 is LNHDA and CDR2 is SQIVND (reference sequence). Trimming removed 6 bases from V and 3 bases from J, with 12 bases in between. The CDR3 totals 13 residues. CDR3 in DNA: TGTGCCAGTAGGGGCGGGAATGTCTACGAGCAGTACTTC. Translated: CASRGGNVYEQYF.

The chain couples TRBV29-1 to TRBJ2-5; 11 bases align to TRBD2. The germline gives CDR1 SQVTM, CDR2 ANQGSEA. CDR3 size: 13 residues. V lost 8 bases to trimming and J lost 5 bases; unmatched junction nucleotides: 7. DNA for the CDR3: TGCAGCCATAAACCTAGCGGGGGGGAGACCCAGTACTTC. It encodes CSHKPSGGETQYF.

The rearrangement links TRBV10-3 to TRBJ2-7; 7 bases are a match to TRBD1. V shed 3 bases, J shed 2 bases, and the junction held 7 bases outside the gene matches. Germline CDR1 reads ENHRY; CDR2 reads SYGVKD. This CDR3 has 15 residues. The CDR3 sequence is CAISDPGTVAYEQYF. CDR3 DNA sequence: TGTGCCATCAGTGACCCCGGGACAGTAGCCTACGAGCAGTACTTC.

The chain links TRBV3-1 (or the pseudogene TRBV3-2) to TRBJ1-2, with 10 bases fitting TRBD1. V lost 3 bases, J lost 4 bases, and 2 bases stayed unmatched. The germline V gene has CDR1 LGHDT and CDR2 YNNKEL (reference sequence). The CDR3 has 14 residues. CDR3 amino acids: CASSQGQGSYGYTF. As DNA, the CDR3 is TGTGCCAGCAGCCAGGGACAGGGGAGCTATGGCTACACCTTC.

CDR3 nucleotide sequence: TGTGCCAGCAGTTTATTCCGGGGTCAAGAGACCCAGTACTTC. Protein product: CASSLFRGQETQYF. V gene TRBV28 combines with J gene TRBJ2-5; tentatively, D is TRBD2 (5 bases). Trimming cost V 1 base and J 2 bases, with 8 bases left between them. The CDR3 is 14 amino acids. The germline V gene encodes CDR1 MDHEN and CDR2 SYDVKM.

The chain carries TRBV20-1 and TRBJ2-1; TRBD2 matches 7 bases. The CDR3 has 15 residues. Trimming removed 3 bases from V and 3 bases from J; junction bases left unmatched: 8. From germline, CDR1 is DFQATT and CDR2 SNEGSKA (reference sequence). CDR3 DNA sequence: TGCAGTGCTAGTTATGTGAGGACTAGCTACAATGAGCAGTTCTTC. Its protein is CSASYVRTSYNEQFF.

V and J are TRBV2 and TRBJ1-2; tentatively, D is TRBD1 (5 bases). V was cut by 5 bases and J by 1 base, with 8 bases left in between. The V gene's germline CDR1 is SNHLY and CDR2 FYNNEI. CDR3 length equals 13 residues. The CDR3 reads CASSPDSNYGYTF. In nucleotides, the CDR3 is TGTGCCAGCAGTCCAGACAGTAACTATGGCTACACCTTC.

This rearrangement joins TRBV19 to TRBJ2-2; 12 bases match TRBD1. There are 15 residues in the CDR3. The germline V gene has CDR1 LNHDA and CDR2 SQIVND (reference sequence). Trimming at V came to 6 bases and at J to 6 bases, leaving 5 bases not matched to a gene. The CDR3 DNA reads TGTGCCAGTAGCCCGGGACAGGGGGCGCCCGGGGAGCTGTTTTTT. As protein: CASSPGQGAPGELFF.

The chain employs TRBV9 and TRBJ2-2, with a weak D call TRBD1 (6 bases). Germline V gives CDR1 SGDLS, CDR2 YYNGEE. The CDR3 contains 16 residues. Trimming stripped 3 bases from V and 1 base from J, with 13 bases between. CDR3 loop: CASSAGGGKNTGELFF. As DNA, the CDR3 is TGTGCCAGCAGCGCCGGTGGGGGCAAGAACACCGGGGAGCTGTTTTTT.

The rearrangement uses TRBV6-4 and TRBJ2-3, with a tentative D call TRBD2 (5 bases). The CDR3 covers 14 residues. The V end lost 4 bases, the J end lost 0 bases, and 8 bases lay between the germline ends. The V gene's germline CDR1 is MRHNA and CDR2 SNTAGT. CDR3 DNA sequence: TGTGCCAGCAGTGTTAGCGAGAGCACAGATACGCAGTATTTT. Translation gives CASSVSESTDTQYF.

The chain joins TRBV5-4 to TRBJ2-7; 13 nucleotides align to TRBD2. V lost 5 bases, J lost 5 bases, and 10 bases stayed unmatched. The CDR3 extends over 16 amino acids. The germline gives CDR1 SGHNT, CDR2 YYREEE (reference sequence). The CDR3 DNA reads TGTGCCAGCAGAAGGACTAGCGGGAGATCCGGGGACGAGCAGTACTTC. Translated: CASRRTSGRSGDEQYF.

J is TRBJ1-5 and V is TRBV11-2; no firm D call. V dropped 2 bases and J dropped 2 bases, with 16 bases sitting between them. This CDR3 has 17 residues. Germline V gives CDR1 SGHAT, CDR2 FQNNGV. DNA of the CDR3: TGTGCCAGCAGCTTACAGCGGGAACCCTGGGGCAATCAGCCCCAGCATTTT. It yields the protein CASSLQREPWGNQPQHF. Full variable domain (missing parts from reference TRBV11-2 and TRBJ1-5): EAGVAQSPRYKIIEKRQSVAFWCNPISGHATLYWYQQILGQGPKLLIQFQNNGVVDDSQLPKDRFSAERLKGVDSTLKIQPAKLEDSAVYLCASSLQREPWGNQPQHFGDGTRLSIL.

The V gene is TRBV19, the J gene TRBJ2-4, with a tentative D call TRBD1 (6 bases). Germline V gives CDR1 LNHDA, CDR2 SQIVND (reference sequence). V dropped 5 bases and J dropped 0 bases, with 11 bases sitting between them. The CDR3 is 15 residues long. This chain's CDR3 is CASSPQGRAKNIQYF. The CDR3 DNA reads TGTGCCAGTAGTCCCCAGGGGAGAGCCAAAAACATTCAGTACTTC. Complete variable domain (other parts from reference TRBV19 and TRBJ2-4): DGGITQSPKYLFRKEGQNVTLSCEQNLNHDAMYWYRQDPGQGLRLIYYSQIVNDFQKGDIAEGYSVSREKKESFPLTVTSAQKNPTAFYLCASSPQGRAKNIQYFGAGTRLSVL.

The chain has TRBV6-5 and TRBJ1-3; D perhaps matches TRBD1 (6 bases). V gave up 6 bases and J gave up 1 base, with 10 bases separating them. The CDR3 loop spans 14 amino acids. Germline V gene lookup returns CDR1 MNHEY and CDR2 SVGAGI. The CDR3 is CASSRTDSGNTIYF. The CDR3 region has the DNA TGTGCCAGCAGCCGGACAGATTCTGGAAACACCATATATTTT.

This chain links TRBV7-8 with TRBJ2-6, with TRBD1 matching over 7 bases. Germline V lookup: CDR1 SGHVS, CDR2 FQNEAQ. The CDR3 loop spans 15 amino acids. Trimming cost V 5 bases and J 0 bases; bases outside gene matches: 1. DNA of the CDR3: TGTGCCAGCAGCCCAGGGGGCTCTGGGGCCAACGTCCTGACTTTC. Encoded protein: CASSPGGSGANVLTF.

The DNA of the CDR3 is TGTGCCAGTGTTATCTCGGGGGGCGCGTTGGGCACTGAAGCTTTCTTT. Residues: CASVISGGALGTEAFF. The chain combines TRBV19 with TRBJ1-1; D possibly corresponds to TRBD1 (6 bases). Between the trimmed V and J ends, which lost 8 bases and 4 bases, there was a span of 23 bases. The CDR3 runs to 16 residues. Germline assignment: CDR1 LNHDA and CDR2 SQIVND (reference sequence).

This sequence joins TRBV5-6 and TRBJ2-1, with D hard to call. CDR3 length: 13 residues. V was shortened by 3 bases and J by 6 bases, with 10 bases between the two germline ends. Looked up from germline, CDR1 is SGHDT and CDR2 is YYEEEE. Here the CDR3 DNA reads TGTGCCAGCAGCTACCCGCCGGGCAATGAGCAGTTCTTC. Amino acid sequence: CASSYPPGNEQFF.

The CDR3: CSVDRVMNTEAFF. The CDR3 nucleotides are TGCAGCGTTGATCGGGTCATGAACACTGAAGCTTTCTTT. The V and J genes are TRBV29-1 and TRBJ1-1; D uncertain. Germline assignment: CDR1 SQVTM and CDR2 ANQGSEA. Trimming took off 3 bases at V and 0 bases at J, with 8 bases between the two ends. The CDR3 is made up of 13 amino acids.

V is TRBV6-2 or TRBV6-3 and J is TRBJ1-5, with D uncertain. Germline CDR1 MNHEY, CDR2 SVGEGT. The CDR3 consists of 13 residues. The V and J ends lost 0 bases and 6 bases respectively, with 6 bases between them. CDR3 DNA: TGTGCCAGCAGTTACTCGATCGGTCAGCCCCAGCATTTT. It specifies CASSYSIGQPQHF.